These T cell receptor beta chains were read from a single sample in a study of blood T cell repertoires in COVID-19. The table came from immunoSEQ multiplex PCR; TCRdb's copy has only in-frame clones and leaves some out. The profile shows under 250,000 clones, about nine tenths of them singletons. Specimen: peripheral blood. The receptors derive from a woman aged 60-75 years who had recovered from COVID-19. CDR3s include the opening cysteine and the closing phenylalanine or tryptophan. The D gene is left open where the match is weak. The size field is filled for only some rows; it gives once, few, many or a size class.

CDR3aa: CASSQGALSGGGRSTDTQYF
CDR3nt: TGCGCCAGCAGCCAAGGAGCCCTAAGCGGGGGGGGCCGAAGCACAGATACGCAGTATTTT
j_gene: TRBJ2-3
abundance: .
v_gene: TRBV4-1
d_gene: TRBD2

CDR3aa: CASSVNARQDYGYTF
CDR3nt: TGTGCCAGCAGCGTGAACGCCCGACAGGACTATGGCTACACCTTC
j_gene: TRBJ1-2
abundance: .
v_gene: TRBV9
d_gene: .

CDR3aa: CATSRETGRANSPLHF
CDR3nt: TGTGCCACCAGCAGAGAAACGGGGAGAGCTAATTCACCCCTCCACTTT
j_gene: TRBJ1-6
abundance: once
v_gene: TRBV15
d_gene: .

CDR3aa: CASSYHTPDREGKRYTF
CDR3nt: TGTGCCAGCAGCTACCATACGCCGGACAGGGAAGGAAAGCGCTACACCTTC
j_gene: TRBJ1-2
abundance: .
v_gene: TRBV7-9
d_gene: TRBD1

CDR3aa: CASSPWSRGQQYF
CDR3nt: TGTGCCAGCAGCCCGTGGAGCAGGGGGCAGCAGTACTTC
j_gene: TRBJ2-7
abundance: .
v_gene: TRBV28
d_gene: TRBD1

CDR3aa: CATIGTGPTSGANVLTF
CDR3nt: TGTGCCACCATTGGGACAGGGCCCACCTCTGGGGCCAACGTCCTGACTTTC
j_gene: TRBJ2-6
abundance: .
v_gene: TRBV24-1
d_gene: TRBD1

CDR3aa: CASNKDRFYNEQFF
CDR3nt: TGTGCCAGCAACAAAGACAGATTCTACAATGAGCAGTTCTTC
j_gene: TRBJ2-1
abundance: .
v_gene: TRBV6-5
d_gene: .

CDR3aa: CASSFLRDSQETQYF
CDR3nt: TGTGCCAGCAGCTTCCTTCGGGATTCCCAAGAGACCCAGTACTTC
j_gene: TRBJ2-5
abundance: .
v_gene: TRBV11-2
d_gene: .

CDR3aa: CASSLQQGMNTEAFF
CDR3nt: TGTGCCAGCAGCCTACAACAGGGAATGAACACTGAAGCTTTCTTT
j_gene: TRBJ1-1
abundance: once
v_gene: TRBV7-3
d_gene: .

CDR3aa: CSASSGGAVDSDTQYF
CDR3nt: TGCAGTGCTAGTAGCGGGGGGGCCGTTGATTCAGATACGCAGTATTTT
j_gene: TRBJ2-3
abundance: .
v_gene: TRBV20-1
d_gene: TRBD2

CDR3aa: CASSLSLLAGETQYF
CDR3nt: TGTGCCAGCAGTTTATCTCTCCTAGCCGGAGAGACCCAGTACTTC
j_gene: TRBJ2-5
abundance: once
v_gene: TRBV27
d_gene: .

CDR3aa: CASSAPGQGASSPLHF
CDR3nt: TGTGCCAGCAGCGCCCCCGGACAGGGGGCTAGCTCACCCCTCCACTTT
j_gene: TRBJ1-6
abundance: .
v_gene: TRBV9
d_gene: TRBD1